The T cell receptor (beta chain) described here comes from a study of shared clonotypes between healthy human individuals. Findings of the study overall: Across a handful of donors, naive CD4 shared 5% to 6%, naive CD8 approximately 3.5%, memory CD4 about 2.5%, memory CD8 over 0.3%.

A remark on this clone: Its target is unknown.

CDR1 SGHRS and CDR2 YFSETQ come from the germline V gene. This CDR3 is 15 amino acids long. After removal of 2 bases from V and 3 bases from J, the junction contained 7 bases not matched to a gene. Deep-level running was used for the assay. Clones were sequenced by immunoSEQ multiplex PCR, and TCRdb holds only the in-frame ones, with some missing. Among a few million clones listed, roughly 93% were seen once. The sample comprised naive CD4+ T cells from PBMCs. Subset described: CD45RA+ positively selected. This TCR derives from a man between 18 and 29 years old in good health. Some clones in this sample may be carry-over from other donors' samples. The chain joins TRBV5-1 to TRBJ2-5; 7 nucleotides line up with TRBD1. CDR3 nucleotide sequence: TGCGCCAGCAGCTTCGGGACAGTCGTTGAAGAGACCCAGTACTTC. Protein product: CASSFGTVVEETQYF.